These 16 T cell receptor beta chains originate from one sample sequenced in a study of T cells in Graves' hyperthyroidism and ophthalmopathy. There were TCR beta CDR3 regions amplified from RNA transcripts. First-round RT-PCR targeting the TCR CDR3 was performed with the HTBI primer set. MiXCR, run by TCRdb on the multiplex PCR reads, gives a single entry per CDR3 protein. In the table there are 350,000 to 400,000 distinct CDR3 sequences, roughly 14% of which are singletons. Sample: blood. Every receptor here comes from a woman aged 60-75 years with Graves' hyperthyroidism.

This clonotype was picked up many times. V gene TRBV29-1 combines with J gene TRBJ1-4, with D maybe TRBD1 (5 bases). The V gene's germline CDR1 is SQVTM and CDR2 ANQGSEA. Trimming cost V 0 bases and J 8 bases, with 13 bases left between them. This CDR3 region has 14 residues. The CDR3 DNA reads as TGCAGCGTTGAAGAGGGCAGGGAGGGGGAAAAACTGTTTTTT. This gives the protein CSVEEGREGEKLFF. The full variable domain, rest sourced from reference TRBV29-1 and TRBJ1-4, is SAVISQKPSRDICQRGTSLTIQCQVDSQVTMMFWYRQQPGQSLTLIATANQGSEATYESGFVIDKFPISRPNLTFSTLTVSNMSPEDSSIYLCSVEEGREGEKLFFGSGTQLSVL.

This clonotype was seen many times. The CDR3: CASGSPKGGYQYATKYEQYF. For the CDR3, the DNA is TGTGCTAGTGGCTCCCCAAAGGGGGGTTACCAATATGCGACGAAGTACGAGCAGTACTTC. The rearrangement uses TRBV12-5 and TRBJ2-7, with D possibly being TRBD1 or TRBD2 (6 bases each). The CDR3 contains 20 residues. Germline-derived CDR1 and CDR2 are LGHNT and FRNRAP. Trimming took 6 bases from V and 4 from J, leaving 34 bases between them.

The table lists this clonotype with many counts. The V gene is TRBV30, the J gene TRBJ1-1; TRBD1 aligns across 8 bases. This CDR3 has 10 residues. J lost 10 bases, V lost 5 bases, and 3 bases had no gene match. The germline V gene encodes CDR1 GTSNPN and CDR2 SVGIG (reference sequence). CDR3: CAWADRVAFF. The CDR3 DNA reads as TGTGCCTGGGCGGACAGGGTAGCTTTCTTT.

This clonotype was seen only a few times. The rearrangement joins TRBV9 to TRBJ1-2, with 7 bases identical to TRBD1. The CDR3 totals 15 residues. Germline loops: CDR1 SGDLS, CDR2 YYNGEE. V was clipped by 4 bases and J by 4 bases; unmatched bases: 10. CDR3 coding DNA: TGTGCCAGCAGCCCTCCCCCCGCAGGGGGCTATGGCTACACCTTC. Translating it yields CASSPPPAGGYGYTF.

This clonotype was detected many times. The genes are TRBV7-3 and TRBJ2-1, with 8 nucleotides matching TRBD1. V was clipped by 6 bases and J by 0 bases; unmatched bases: 4. The CDR3 has 15 residues. The germline V gene has CDR1 SGHTA and CDR2 FQGTGA. This CDR3 is CASSLDRDSYNEQFF. The CDR3 nucleotides read TGTGCCAGCAGTTTGGACAGGGACTCCTACAATGAGCAGTTCTTC. The whole variable domain, filled in from reference TRBV7-3 and TRBJ2-1, reads GAGVSQTPSNKVTEKGKYVELRCDPISGHTALYWYRQSLGQGPEFLIYFQGTGAADDSGLPNDRFFAVRPEGSVSTLKIQRTERGDSAVYLCASSLDRDSYNEQFFGPGTRLTVL.

This clonotype occurred a few times. A much larger clone lies a single base off, so this may be a read error. This rearrangement joins TRBV5-1 to TRBJ2-1, with D maybe TRBD2 (6 bases). The CDR3 is 17 amino acids. V lost 0 bases, J lost 4 bases, and 17 bases lay in between. Germline V gene sequence: CDR1 SGHRS, CDR2 YFSETQ. Here the CDR3 reads CASSLVASVSLYNEQFF. In DNA form, the CDR3 reads TGCGCCAGCAGCTTGGTGGCTAGCGTGAGTCTGTACAATGAGCAGTTCTTC.

This chain links TRBV13 with TRBJ1-6, with a weak D call TRBD1 (6 bases). CDR1 is PRHDT, CDR2 FYEKMQ, per germline (reference sequence). This CDR3 comprises 16 residues. V was clipped by 0 bases and J by 7 bases, with 13 bases between them. This CDR3 is CASSLGGGGGNSPLHF. CDR3 nucleotides: TGTGCCAGCAGCTTAGGTGGTGGGGGCGGGAATTCACCCCTCCACTTT.

The CDR3 here is CASSFQGNSYEQYF. CDR3 coding DNA: TGTGCCAGCAGTTTCCAGGGCAATTCCTACGAGCAGTACTTC. This rearrangement joins TRBV12-3 or TRBV12-4 to TRBJ2-7; D is perhaps TRBD1 (5 bases). Trimming took off 3 bases at V and 1 base at J, with 10 bases between the two ends. This CDR3 is 14 amino acids long.

On this clonotype: Being one base from a much bigger clone, this may be a read error. The chain couples TRBV2 to TRBJ2-1; D is perhaps TRBD2 (7 bases). CDR1 SNHLY and CDR2 FYNNEI come from the germline V gene. The CDR3 loop spans 14 amino acids. The CDR3 loop is CASLSRERDNEQSF. The CDR3 DNA is TGTGCCAGCCTAAGCCGTGAGCGGGACAATGAGCAGTCCTTC.

This clonotype has ten or more counts. The chain uses TRBV12-3 or TRBV12-4 and TRBJ2-3; D gene ambiguous. The V and J ends lost 8 bases and 3 bases respectively, with 12 bases between them. The CDR3 sequence is 13 residues long. This CDR3 is CASSLSETDTQYF. DNA of the CDR3: TGTGCCAGCTCCCTTTCCGAGACAGATACGCAGTATTTT.

This clonotype was observed at least ten times. The chain joins TRBV20-1 to TRBJ2-3, with 7 bases aligning to TRBD1. The CDR3 contains 14 residues. The V segment lost 6 bases and the J segment 0 bases; nucleotides outside the gene matches: 6. Germline CDR1 DFQATT, CDR2 SNEGSKA (reference sequence). CDR3 in DNA: TGCAGTGCCGCCGGACAGGCAAGCACAGATACGCAGTATTTT. Its translation: CSAAGQASTDTQYF.

J is TRBJ2-3 and V is TRBV27; possibly TRBD2 for D (6 bases). The V end lost 8 bases, the J end lost 3 bases, and 15 bases lay between the germline ends. CDR1 and CDR2 from the germline V gene are MNHEY and SMNVEV (reference sequence). The CDR3 runs 14 residues. CDR3 protein: CASGRDGGTDTQYF. The CDR3 nucleotides are TGTGCCAGCGGCCGGGACGGGGGAACAGATACGCAGTATTTT.

At least ten counts were recorded for this clonotype. V usage is TRBV12-3 or TRBV12-4 and J usage is TRBJ2-3, with TRBD2 identical over 12 bases. The V and J ends lost 5 bases and 1 base, in that order; junction bases with no gene match: 4. The CDR3 spans 16 residues. CDR3 bases: TGTGCCAGCAGTCACCCTAGCGGGGGGGGCACAGATACGCAGTATTTT. The encoded protein is CASSHPSGGGTDTQYF.

A few counts support this clonotype. This chain uses TRBV20-1 with TRBJ2-3; the match to TRBD2 covers 7 bases. The J segment lost 6 bases and the V segment lost 5 bases, leaving 2 bases of the junction unmatched. Germline loops: CDR1 DFQATT, CDR2 SNEGSKA (reference sequence). This CDR3 contains 11 residues. The CDR3 reads CSALGGDTQYF. The CDR3 bases are TGCAGTGCTCTGGGGGGGGATACGCAGTATTTT.

This clonotype was recorded at least ten times. This sequence joins TRBV28 and TRBJ1-1; 11 bases match TRBD1. The CDR3 totals 16 residues. V gave up 3 bases and J gave up 4 bases; unmatched junction bases: 7. Germline V gives CDR1 MDHEN, CDR2 SYDVKM. The CDR3 DNA sequence: TGTGCCAGCAGTTTGGCTGCCGGGACAGGGGGCACTGAAGCTTTCTTT. Encoded protein: CASSLAAGTGGTEAFF.

This clonotype was counted at least ten times. The chain links TRBV7-2 to TRBJ1-6; TRBD1 might be the D (6 bases). Germline CDR1 reads SGHTA; CDR2 reads FQGNSA. The CDR3 has 15 amino acids. V lost 5 bases to trimming and J lost 9 bases, with 17 bases between them. The CDR3 sequence is CASSPTGQSFSPLHF. The CDR3 coding sequence is TGTGCCAGCAGCCCCACCGGACAGAGCTTTTCACCCCTCCACTTT.